The clone carrying this T cell receptor beta chain was seen once. Its specificity is unknown. The sample carries other DNA sequences with the same CDR3. This sample stems from a study of OX40 agonist ivuxolimab in advanced cancers. Study findings and constraints: Clonal expansion among partial responders at 0.1-3.0 mg/kg ranked near the lowest.

Here immunoSEQ multiplex PCR was the method, and the copy in TCRdb shows in-frame clones only, minus some. Of approximately 35,000 clones in the sample, roughly 90% were seen once. In germline, CDR1 is LGHNA, CDR2 YNFKEQ. This CDR3 region has 18 residues. Trimming took 1 base from V and 3 from J; bases not matched to a gene: 10. The receptor comes from an adult with an advanced solid tumor such as melanoma, head and neck, liver or kidney cancer. The chain is built from TRBV4-2 and TRBJ2-3; 10 bases are a match to TRBD2. The input for sequencing was CD4+ or CD8+ T cells sorted from blood, taken in a trial of the OX40 agonist ivuxolimab. CDR3 in amino acids: CASSQVLAGAGRTDTQYF. CDR3 nucleotides: TGTGCCAGCAGCCAAGTGCTAGCGGGGGCGGGGCGTACAGATACGCAGTATTTT.